This T cell receptor (beta chain) was sequenced in a study of beta chain features in type 1 diabetes. About 120 mL of blood, on average, came from one heparinised draw per donor. Sequenced material consisted of expressed TCRB transcripts (all of the isolated RNA was reverse transcribed). The repertoire was sequenced with immunoSEQ multiplex PCR; TCRdb's copy has only in-frame clones and lacks some. The repertoire holds under 400,000 clones, with around 13% as singletons. The source of this sequence is a man aged 18-30 years in good health. The sample comprised naive CD4+ T cells from blood.

The DNA for the CDR3 is TGTGCCAGCAGCTTAGAGGGACAGGGGGAATTCTTC. Translated, it gives CASSLEGQGEFF. V usage is TRBV7-9 and J usage is TRBJ2-1, with TRBD1 matching over 11 bases. Per germline, CDR1 SEHNR and CDR2 FQNEAQ (reference sequence). The CDR3 is made up of 12 amino acids. The V segment lost 1 base and the J segment 16 bases; nucleotides outside the gene matches: 3. Looking up the rest from reference TRBV7-9 and TRBJ2-1 gives the full variable domain: DTGVSQNPRHKITKRGQNVTFRCDPISEHNRLYWYRQTLGQGPEFLTYFQNEAQLEKSRLLSDRFSAERPKGSFSTLEIQRTEQGDSAMYLCASSLEGQGEFFGPGTRLTVL.